A single sample gave rise to the 4 T cell receptor beta chains below, sequenced in a study of OX40 agonist ivuxolimab in advanced cancers. The data were produced by immunoSEQ multiplex PCR, yet TCRdb's version contains in-frame clones alone and is incomplete. The table shows about 100,000 clones, with 70% to 90% occurring only once. Specimen: CD4+ or CD8+ T cells sorted from blood, collected in a trial of the OX40 agonist ivuxolimab. The receptors here all came from an adult with an advanced solid tumor such as melanoma, head and neck, liver or kidney cancer.

The chain carries TRBV5-1 and TRBJ2-3, with D hard to call. The germline V gene encodes CDR1 SGHRS and CDR2 YFSETQ. This CDR3 comprises 14 residues. Trimming took 0 bases from V and 5 from J, leaving 10 bases between them. As DNA, the CDR3 is TGCGCCAGCAGCTTGGGAGACACCAAAGATACGCAGTATTTT. Protein: CASSLGDTKDTQYF.

The CDR3 is CASSSSRLRNEKLFF. For the CDR3, the DNA is TGTGCCAGCAGTTCGTCTAGACTGAGAAATGAAAAACTGTTTTTT. The chain uses TRBV28 and TRBJ1-4; D is uncertain. The CDR3 covers 15 residues. The germline V and J ends were trimmed by 4 bases and 5 bases, with 14 bases remaining between them. Germline values: CDR1 MDHEN, CDR2 SYDVKM. Full variable domain (remainder filled in from reference TRBV28 and TRBJ1-4): DVKVTQSSRYLVKRTGEKVFLECVQDMDHENMFWYRQDPGLGLRLIYFSYDVKMKEKGDIPEGYSVSREKKERFSLILESASTNQTSMYLCASSSSRLRNEKLFFGSGTQLSVL.

The chain carries TRBV30 and TRBJ1-1, with D unclear. The CDR3 length is 12 residues. Germline CDR1 and CDR2: GTSNPN and SVGIG (reference sequence). Trimming shortened V by 3 bases and J by 5 bases, and 10 bases separated the two germline ends. The CDR3 reads CAWSAYETEAFF. The CDR3 nucleotides are TGTGCCTGGAGCGCCTACGAGACTGAAGCTTTCTTT.

The V call is TRBV7-2, the J call TRBJ2-3; TRBD2 agrees at 7 bases. This CDR3 has 17 residues. Germline V lookup: CDR1 SGHTA, CDR2 FQGNSA. Trimming took 5 bases from V and 3 from J; bases not matched to a gene: 14. The DNA for the CDR3 is TGTGCCAGCAGCCGGACGCTGAGGGGAGGGTGGACAGATACGCAGTATTTT. This codes for CASSRTLRGGWTDTQYF. The whole variable domain, remainder taken from reference TRBV7-2 and TRBJ2-3, is GAGVSQSPSNKVTEKGKDVELRCDPISGHTALYWYRQSLGQGLEFLIYFQGNSAPDKSGLPSDRFSAERTGGSVSTLTIQRTQQEDSAVYLCASSRTLRGGWTDTQYFGPGTRLTVL.